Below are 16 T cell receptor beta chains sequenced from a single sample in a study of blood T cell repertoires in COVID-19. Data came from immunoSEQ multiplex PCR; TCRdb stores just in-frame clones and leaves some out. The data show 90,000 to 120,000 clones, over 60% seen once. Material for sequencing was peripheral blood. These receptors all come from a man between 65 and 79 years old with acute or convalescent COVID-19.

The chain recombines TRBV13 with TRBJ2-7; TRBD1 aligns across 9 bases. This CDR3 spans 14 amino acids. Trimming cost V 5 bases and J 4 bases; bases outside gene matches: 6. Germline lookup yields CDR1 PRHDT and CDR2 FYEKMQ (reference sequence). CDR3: CASSNDRGSYEQYF. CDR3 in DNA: TGTGCCAGCAGCAACGACAGGGGGTCTTACGAGCAGTACTTC.

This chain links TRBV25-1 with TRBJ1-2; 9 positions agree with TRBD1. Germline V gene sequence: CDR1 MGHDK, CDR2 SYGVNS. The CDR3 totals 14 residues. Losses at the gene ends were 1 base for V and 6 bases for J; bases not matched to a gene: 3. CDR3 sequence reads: CASSEWGQGHGYTF. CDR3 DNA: TGTGCCAGCAGTGAATGGGGACAGGGTCATGGCTACACCTTC.

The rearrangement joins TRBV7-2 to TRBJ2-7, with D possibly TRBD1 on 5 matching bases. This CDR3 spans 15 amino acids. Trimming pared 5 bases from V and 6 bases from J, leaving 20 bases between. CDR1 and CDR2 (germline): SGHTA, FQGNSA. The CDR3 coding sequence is TGTGCCAGCAGCATAAGCTCTAGGGGCTCGGGCGAGCAGTACTTC. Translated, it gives CASSISSRGSGEQYF.

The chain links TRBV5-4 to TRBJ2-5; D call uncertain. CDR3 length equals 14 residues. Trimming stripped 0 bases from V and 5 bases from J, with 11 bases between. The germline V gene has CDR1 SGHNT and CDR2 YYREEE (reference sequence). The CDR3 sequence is CASSLDPREETQYF. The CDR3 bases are TGTGCCAGCAGCTTGGATCCAAGAGAGGAGACCCAGTACTTC.

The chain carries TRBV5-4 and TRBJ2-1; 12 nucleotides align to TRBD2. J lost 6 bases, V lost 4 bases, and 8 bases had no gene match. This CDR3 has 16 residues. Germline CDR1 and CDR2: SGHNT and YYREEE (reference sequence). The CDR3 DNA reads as TGTGCCAGCAGCCCTAGCGGGGGGGCAAATTTCAATGAGCAGTTCTTC. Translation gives CASSPSGGANFNEQFF.

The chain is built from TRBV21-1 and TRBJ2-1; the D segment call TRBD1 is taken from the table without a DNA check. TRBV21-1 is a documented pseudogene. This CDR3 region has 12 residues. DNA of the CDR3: TGTGGAGGACAGGGCATGGTCAATGAGCAGTTCTTC. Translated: CGGQGMVNEQFF.

CDR3 in amino acids: CASSQLSGNQPQHF. In nucleotides, the CDR3 is TGTGCCAGCAGCCAACTTTCGGGCAATCAGCCCCAGCATTTT. This chain connects TRBV3-1 (or the pseudogene TRBV3-2) to TRBJ1-5; D is uncertain. Trimming cost V 2 bases and J 2 bases, with 7 bases left between them. This CDR3 is 14 amino acids long. CDR1 and CDR2 from the germline V gene are LGHDT and YNNKEL (reference sequence).

Written as DNA, the CDR3 is TGTGCCAGCAGCGTAGCGGGGACAGGGGACGGGGAGCTGTTTTTT. Its translation: CASSVAGTGDGELFF. The chain joins TRBV9 to TRBJ2-2; 10 bases map to TRBD1. J gave up 7 bases and V 0 bases, and 3 bases lay outside the gene matches. The CDR3 contains 15 residues. Per the germline V gene, CDR1 is SGDLS and CDR2 is YYNGEE.

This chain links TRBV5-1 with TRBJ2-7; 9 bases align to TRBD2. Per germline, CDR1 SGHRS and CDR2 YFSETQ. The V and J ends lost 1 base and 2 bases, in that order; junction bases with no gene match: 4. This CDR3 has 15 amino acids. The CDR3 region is CASSLPSGVTYEQYF. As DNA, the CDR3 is TGCGCCAGCAGCTTGCCTAGCGGGGTTACCTACGAGCAGTACTTC.

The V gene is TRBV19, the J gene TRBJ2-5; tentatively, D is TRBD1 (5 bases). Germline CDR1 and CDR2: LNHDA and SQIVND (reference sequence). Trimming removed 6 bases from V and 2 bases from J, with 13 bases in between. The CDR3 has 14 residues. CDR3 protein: CASRQGPLQETQYF. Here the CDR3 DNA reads TGTGCCAGTAGGCAGGGCCCCCTTCAAGAGACCCAGTACTTC.

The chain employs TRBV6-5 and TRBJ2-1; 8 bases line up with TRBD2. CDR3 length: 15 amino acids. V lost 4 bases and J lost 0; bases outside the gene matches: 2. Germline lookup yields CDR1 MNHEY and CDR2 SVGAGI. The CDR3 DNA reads TGTGCCAGCAGTTTAGCGGGGAGCTCCTACAATGAGCAGTTCTTC. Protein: CASSLAGSSYNEQFF.

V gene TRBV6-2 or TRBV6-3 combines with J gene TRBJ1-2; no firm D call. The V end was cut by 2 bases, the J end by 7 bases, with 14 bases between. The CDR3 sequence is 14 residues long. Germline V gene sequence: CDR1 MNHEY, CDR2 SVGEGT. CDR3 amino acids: CASSYKLGAAGYTF. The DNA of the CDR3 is TGTGCCAGCAGTTACAAGTTGGGAGCAGCTGGCTACACCTTC.

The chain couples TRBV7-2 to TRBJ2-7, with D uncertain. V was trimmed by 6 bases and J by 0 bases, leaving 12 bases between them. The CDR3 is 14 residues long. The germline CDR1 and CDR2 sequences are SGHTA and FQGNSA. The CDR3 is CASRSSENSYEQYF. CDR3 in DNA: TGTGCCAGCAGATCAAGCGAAAACTCCTACGAGCAGTACTTC.

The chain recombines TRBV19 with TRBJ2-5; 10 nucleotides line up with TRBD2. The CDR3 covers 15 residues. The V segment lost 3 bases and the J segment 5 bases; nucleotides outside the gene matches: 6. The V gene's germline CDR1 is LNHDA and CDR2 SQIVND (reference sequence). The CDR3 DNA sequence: TGTGCCAGTAGTATTTTTGGAGCGGGAGGGGAGACCCAGTACTTC. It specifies CASSIFGAGGETQYF.

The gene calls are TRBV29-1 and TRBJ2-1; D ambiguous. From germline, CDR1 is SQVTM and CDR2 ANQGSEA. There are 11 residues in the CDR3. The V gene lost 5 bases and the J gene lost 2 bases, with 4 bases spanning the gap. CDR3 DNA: TGCAGCGTTCAGGCCTACAATGAGCAGTTCTTC. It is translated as CSVQAYNEQFF.

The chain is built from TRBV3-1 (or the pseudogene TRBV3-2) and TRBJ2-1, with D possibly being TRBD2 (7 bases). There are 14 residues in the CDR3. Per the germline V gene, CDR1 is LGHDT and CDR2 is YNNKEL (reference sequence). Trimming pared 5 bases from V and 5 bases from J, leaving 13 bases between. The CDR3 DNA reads TGTGCCAGCAGCTCCCTCGGGGGGCACAATGAGCAGTTCTTC. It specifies CASSSLGGHNEQFF.